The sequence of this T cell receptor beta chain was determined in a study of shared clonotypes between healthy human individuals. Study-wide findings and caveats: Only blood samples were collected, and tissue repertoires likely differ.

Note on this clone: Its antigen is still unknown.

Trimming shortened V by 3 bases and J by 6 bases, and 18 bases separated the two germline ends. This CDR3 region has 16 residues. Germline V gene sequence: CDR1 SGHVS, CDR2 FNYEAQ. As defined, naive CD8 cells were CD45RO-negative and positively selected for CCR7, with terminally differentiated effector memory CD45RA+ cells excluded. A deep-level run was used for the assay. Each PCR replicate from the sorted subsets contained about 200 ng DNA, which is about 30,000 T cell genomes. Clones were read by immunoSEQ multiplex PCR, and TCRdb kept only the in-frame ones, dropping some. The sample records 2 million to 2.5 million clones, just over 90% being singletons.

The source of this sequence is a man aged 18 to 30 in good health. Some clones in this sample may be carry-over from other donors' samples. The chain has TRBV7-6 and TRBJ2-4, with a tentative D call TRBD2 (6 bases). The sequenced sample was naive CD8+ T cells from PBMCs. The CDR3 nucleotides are TGTGCCAGCAGCTTCTCGGGAGCCACTGGAGGAAACATTCAGTACTTC. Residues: CASSFSGATGGNIQYF.